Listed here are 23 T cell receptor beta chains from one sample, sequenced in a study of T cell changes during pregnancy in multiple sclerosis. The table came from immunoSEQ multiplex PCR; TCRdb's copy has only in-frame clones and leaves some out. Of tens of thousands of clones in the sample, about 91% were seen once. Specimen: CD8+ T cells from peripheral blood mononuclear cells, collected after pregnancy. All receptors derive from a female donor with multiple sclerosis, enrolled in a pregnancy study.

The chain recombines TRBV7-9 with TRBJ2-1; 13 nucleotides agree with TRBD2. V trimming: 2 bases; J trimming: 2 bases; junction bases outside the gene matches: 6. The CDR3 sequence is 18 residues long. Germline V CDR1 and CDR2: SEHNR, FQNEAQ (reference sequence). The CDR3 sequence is CASSLSWTSGSPYNEQFF. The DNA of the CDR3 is TGTGCCAGCAGCTTATCATGGACTAGCGGGAGTCCCTACAATGAGCAGTTCTTC.

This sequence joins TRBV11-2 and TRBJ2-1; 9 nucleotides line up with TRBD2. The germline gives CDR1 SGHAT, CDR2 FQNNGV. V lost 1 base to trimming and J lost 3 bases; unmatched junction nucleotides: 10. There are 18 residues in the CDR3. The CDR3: CASSLVWGSGSDYNEQFF. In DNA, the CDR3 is TGTGCCAGCAGCTTAGTTTGGGGTAGCGGGAGCGACTACAATGAGCAGTTCTTC.

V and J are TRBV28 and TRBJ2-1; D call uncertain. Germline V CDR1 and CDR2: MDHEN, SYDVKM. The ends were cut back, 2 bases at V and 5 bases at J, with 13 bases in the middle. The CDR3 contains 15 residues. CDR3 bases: TGTGCCAGCAGTTTACTGGGCTCCATAAACAATGAGCAGTTCTTC. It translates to CASSLLGSINNEQFF.

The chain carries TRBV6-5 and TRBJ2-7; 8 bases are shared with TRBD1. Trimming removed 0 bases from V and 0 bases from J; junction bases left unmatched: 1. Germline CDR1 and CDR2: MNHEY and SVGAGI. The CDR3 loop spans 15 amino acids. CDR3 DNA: TGTGCCAGCAGTTACTCCGGACAGGGCTCCTACGAGCAGTACTTC. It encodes CASSYSGQGSYEQYF.

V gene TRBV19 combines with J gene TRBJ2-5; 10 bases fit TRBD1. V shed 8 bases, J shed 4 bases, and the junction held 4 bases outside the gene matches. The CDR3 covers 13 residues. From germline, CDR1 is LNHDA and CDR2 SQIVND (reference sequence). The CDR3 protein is CASRQGAGETQYF. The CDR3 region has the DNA TGTGCCAGTCGACAGGGGGCAGGAGAGACCCAGTACTTC.

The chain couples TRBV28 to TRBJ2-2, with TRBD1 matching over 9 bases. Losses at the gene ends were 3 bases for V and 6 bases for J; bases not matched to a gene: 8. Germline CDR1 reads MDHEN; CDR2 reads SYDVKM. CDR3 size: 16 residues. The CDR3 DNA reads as TGTGCCAGCAGTTTCGATGACAGGGGGGCCGCCGGGGAGCTGTTTTTT. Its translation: CASSFDDRGAAGELFF.

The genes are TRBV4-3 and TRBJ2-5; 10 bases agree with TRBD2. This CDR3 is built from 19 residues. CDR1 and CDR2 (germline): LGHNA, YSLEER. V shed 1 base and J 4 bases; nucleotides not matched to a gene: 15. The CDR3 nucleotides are TGCGCCAGCAGCCAAGTTCTAGCGGGAGAAGCGGGTTCTGCAGAGACCCAGTACTTC. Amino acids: CASSQVLAGEAGSAETQYF.

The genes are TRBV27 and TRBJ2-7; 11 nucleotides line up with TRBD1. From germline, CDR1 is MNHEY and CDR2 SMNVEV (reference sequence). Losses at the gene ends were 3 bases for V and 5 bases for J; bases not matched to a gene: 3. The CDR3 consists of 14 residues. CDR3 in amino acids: CASSFRDRGDEQYF. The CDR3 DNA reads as TGTGCCAGCAGTTTTCGGGACAGGGGGGACGAGCAGTACTTC.

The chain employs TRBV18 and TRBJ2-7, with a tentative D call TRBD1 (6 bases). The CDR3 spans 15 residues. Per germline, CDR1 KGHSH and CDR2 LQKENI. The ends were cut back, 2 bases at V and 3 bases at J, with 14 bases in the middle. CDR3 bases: TGTGCCAGCTCACCAGTTGAGGGACAAATCTACGAGCAGTACTTC. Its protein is CASSPVEGQIYEQYF.

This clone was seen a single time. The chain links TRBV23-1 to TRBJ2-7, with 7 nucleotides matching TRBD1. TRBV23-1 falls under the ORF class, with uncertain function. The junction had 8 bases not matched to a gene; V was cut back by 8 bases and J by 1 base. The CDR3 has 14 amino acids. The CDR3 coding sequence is TGCGCCAGCGGGGACAGAGTACCATCCTACGAGCAGTACTTC. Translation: CASGDRVPSYEQYF.

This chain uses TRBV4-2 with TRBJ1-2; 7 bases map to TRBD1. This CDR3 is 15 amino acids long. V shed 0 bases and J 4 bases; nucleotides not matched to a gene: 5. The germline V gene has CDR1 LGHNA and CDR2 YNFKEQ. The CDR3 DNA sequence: TGTGCCAGCAGCCAAGAGCCAGGGGGAAGCTATGGCTACACCTTC. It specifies CASSQEPGGSYGYTF.

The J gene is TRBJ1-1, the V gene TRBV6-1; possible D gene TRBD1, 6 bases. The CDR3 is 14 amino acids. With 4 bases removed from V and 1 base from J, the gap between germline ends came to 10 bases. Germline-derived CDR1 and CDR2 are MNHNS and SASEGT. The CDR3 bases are TGTGCCAGCAGTGCGGGACAAGAGAACACTGAAGCTTTCTTT. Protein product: CASSAGQENTEAFF.

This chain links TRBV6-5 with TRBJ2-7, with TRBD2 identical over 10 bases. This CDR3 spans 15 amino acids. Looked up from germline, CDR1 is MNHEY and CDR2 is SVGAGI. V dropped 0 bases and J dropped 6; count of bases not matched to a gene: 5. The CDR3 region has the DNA TGTGCCAGCAGTTACTCGCAACTAGCGGGAAGCGAGCAGTACTTC. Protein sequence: CASSYSQLAGSEQYF.

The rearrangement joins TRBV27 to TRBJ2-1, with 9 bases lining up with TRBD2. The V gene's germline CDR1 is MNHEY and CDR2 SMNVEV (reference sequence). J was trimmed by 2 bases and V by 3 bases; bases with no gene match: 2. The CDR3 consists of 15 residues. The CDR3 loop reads CASSFGGRAYNEQFF. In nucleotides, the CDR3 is TGTGCCAGCAGTTTCGGCGGGAGGGCCTACAATGAGCAGTTCTTC.

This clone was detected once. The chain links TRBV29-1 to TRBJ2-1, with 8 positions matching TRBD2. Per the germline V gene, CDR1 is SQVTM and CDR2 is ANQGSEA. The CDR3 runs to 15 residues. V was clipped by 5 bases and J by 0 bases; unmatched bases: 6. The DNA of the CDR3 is TGCAGCGTTAACGGGAGGGTTAGCTCCTACAATGAGCAGTTCTTC. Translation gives CSVNGRVSSYNEQFF.

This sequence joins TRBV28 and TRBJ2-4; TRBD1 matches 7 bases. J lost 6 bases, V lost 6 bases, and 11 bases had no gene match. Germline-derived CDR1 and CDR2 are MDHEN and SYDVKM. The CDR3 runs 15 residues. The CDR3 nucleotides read TGTGCCAGCAGCCTTCGGGACAGTAAACGAAACATTCAGTACTTC. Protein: CASSLRDSKRNIQYF.

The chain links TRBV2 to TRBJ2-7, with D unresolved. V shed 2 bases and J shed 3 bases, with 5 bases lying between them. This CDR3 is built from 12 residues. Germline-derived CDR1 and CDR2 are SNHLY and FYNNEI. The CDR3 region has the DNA TGTGCCAGCAGTGAAAGCAACTACGAGCAGTACTTC. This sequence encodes CASSESNYEQYF.

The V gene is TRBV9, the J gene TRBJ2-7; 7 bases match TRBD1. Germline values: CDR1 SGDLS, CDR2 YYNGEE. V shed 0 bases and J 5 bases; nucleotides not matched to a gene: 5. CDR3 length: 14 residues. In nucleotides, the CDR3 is TGTGCCAGCAGCGTAGGACAGGGTGGCGACGAGCAGTACTTC. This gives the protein CASSVGQGGDEQYF.

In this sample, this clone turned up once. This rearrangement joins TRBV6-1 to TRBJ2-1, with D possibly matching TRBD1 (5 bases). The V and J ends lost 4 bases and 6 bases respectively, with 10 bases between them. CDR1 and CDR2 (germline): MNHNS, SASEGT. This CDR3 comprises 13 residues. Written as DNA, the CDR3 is TGTGCCAGCAGTGTTCGACAGCCCAATGAGCAGTTCTTC. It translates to CASSVRQPNEQFF.

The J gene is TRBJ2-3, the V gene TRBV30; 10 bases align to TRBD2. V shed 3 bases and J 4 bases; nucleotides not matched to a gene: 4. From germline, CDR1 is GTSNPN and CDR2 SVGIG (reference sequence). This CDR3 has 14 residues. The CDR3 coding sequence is TGTGCCTGGAGCGACGGGACTAGCGCAGATACGCAGTATTTT. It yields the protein CAWSDGTSADTQYF.

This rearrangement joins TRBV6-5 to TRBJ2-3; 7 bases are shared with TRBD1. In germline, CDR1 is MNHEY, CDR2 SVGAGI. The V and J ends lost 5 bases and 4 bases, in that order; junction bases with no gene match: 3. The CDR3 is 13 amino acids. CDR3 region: CASSRQGADTQYF. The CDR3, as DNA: TGTGCCAGCAGTAGACAGGGCGCAGATACGCAGTATTTT.

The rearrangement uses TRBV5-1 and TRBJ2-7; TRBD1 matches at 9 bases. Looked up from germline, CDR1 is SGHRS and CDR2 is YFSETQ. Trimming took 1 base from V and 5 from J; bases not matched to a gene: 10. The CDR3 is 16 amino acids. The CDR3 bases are TGCGCCAGCAGCTTGTGGATGGGACAGGGTGGGGACGAGCAGTACTTC. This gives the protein CASSLWMGQGGDEQYF.

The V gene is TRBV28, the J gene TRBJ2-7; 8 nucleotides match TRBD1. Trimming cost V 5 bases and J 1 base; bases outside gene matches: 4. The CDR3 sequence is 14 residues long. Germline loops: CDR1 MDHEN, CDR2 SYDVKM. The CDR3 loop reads CASSLRTGSYEQYF. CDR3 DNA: TGTGCCAGCAGTCTACGGACAGGGTCCTACGAGCAGTACTTC.